This T cell receptor beta chain was sequenced in a study of cytomegalovirus exposure and HLA in healthy donors. Study results and limitations: Another analysis was done later, and it associated approximately 17,000 TCR beta sequences with HLA alleles at 0.05 false discovery rate. Previous analysis showed most TCR beta V segments were productive about 90% or about 30% of the time. Among TCR beta chains of equal frequency, HLA-associated ones were more clonally expanded in a later analysis. Owing to their indistinguishability, certain V segments, notably TRBV6-2 and TRBV6-3, were excluded.

PCR involved 60 Vbeta and 13 Jbeta primers. Profiling relied on immunoSEQ multiplex PCR, and the TCRdb table lists in-frame clones only, not all of them. The repertoire consists of roughly 100,000 clones, with 65% to 90% occurring once and the leading ten covering 6.9%. The germline V and J ends were trimmed by 5 bases and 2 bases, with 22 bases remaining between them. CDR3 length: 16 amino acids. From germline, CDR1 is GTSNPN and CDR2 SVGIG (reference sequence). This clone turned up a few times. What it recognizes is unknown. Sequences were obtained from PBMCs. This chain joins TRBV30 and TRBJ2-7; the D gene is possibly TRBD2 (6 bases). This TCR was sampled from a man aged 30-40 years in good health and CMV-seropositive. The CDR3 sequence: CAWATTRRGSPYEQYF. For the CDR3, the DNA is TGTGCCTGGGCTACAACTCGGCGGGGCTCGCCCTACGAGCAGTACTTC.